Included here is one T cell receptor (beta chain) sequence, with context. What it binds is unknown. This table comes from immunoSEQ multiplex PCR, and its TCRdb copy is limited to in-frame clones, with some not included. This table holds fewer than 6,000 clones, roughly 90% found once. This entry belongs to a study of STAT3 mutations in large granular lymphocyte leukemia. Study context: Among longitudinally sequenced T-LGLL patients, roughly half had canonical activating STAT3 mutations detected. Points from the study as a whole: At least one immunodominant TCR beta clonotype appeared in every T-cell large granular lymphocyte leukemia patient.

The V gene's germline CDR1 is LNHDA and CDR2 SQIVND (reference sequence). V lost 5 bases to trimming and J lost 5 bases; unmatched junction nucleotides: 8. This CDR3 contains 16 residues. The specimen was PBMCs. The clonotype was recovered from a human donor with T large granular lymphocyte leukemia. Some clones in this sample may be carry-over from other donors' samples. V usage is TRBV19 and J usage is TRBJ2-5; 13 nucleotides align to TRBD2. The CDR3 protein is CASSPTSGRVSETQYF. DNA of the CDR3: TGTGCCAGTAGTCCAACTAGCGGGAGGGTCAGTGAGACCCAGTACTTC.